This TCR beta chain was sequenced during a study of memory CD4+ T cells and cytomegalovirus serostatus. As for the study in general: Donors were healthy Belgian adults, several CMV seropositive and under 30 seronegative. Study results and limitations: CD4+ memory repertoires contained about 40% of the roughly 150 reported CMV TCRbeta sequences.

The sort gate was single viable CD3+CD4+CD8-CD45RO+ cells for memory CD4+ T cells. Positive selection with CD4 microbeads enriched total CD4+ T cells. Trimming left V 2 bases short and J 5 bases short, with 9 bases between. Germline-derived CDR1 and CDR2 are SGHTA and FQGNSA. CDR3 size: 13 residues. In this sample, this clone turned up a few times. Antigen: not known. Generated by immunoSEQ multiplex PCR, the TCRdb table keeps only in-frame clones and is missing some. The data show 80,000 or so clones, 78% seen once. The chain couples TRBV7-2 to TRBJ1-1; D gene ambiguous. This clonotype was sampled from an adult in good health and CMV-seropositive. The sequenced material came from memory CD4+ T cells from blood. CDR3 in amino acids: CASSLNSPTEAFF. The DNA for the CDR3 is TGTGCCAGCAGCTTAAATTCTCCTACTGAAGCTTTCTTT.